The present entry profiles one T cell receptor (beta chain) with its context. Its cognate antigen is unknown. This specimen belongs to a study of a mutant IDH1 vaccine in newly diagnosed glioma. Overall study context: Of the patients given treatment, approximately 60% were male and around 40% were female, and a mean age of roughly 40 years was recorded. Previous treatment comprised radiotherapy, temozolomide, or both, mostly both.

Time point noted: week 11, during vaccination. A 20-mer mutant IDH1 peptide at 300 ug was injected subcutaneously with topical imiquimod. Profiling relied on immunoSEQ multiplex PCR, and the TCRdb table lists in-frame clones only, not all of them. Found here are approximately 40,000 clones, 84% of them singletons; the top ten hold about 2.2%. CDR3 length: 18 residues. J gave up 4 bases and V 1 base, and 9 bases lay outside the gene matches. Germline-derived CDR1 and CDR2 are SEHNR and FQNEAQ (reference sequence). This TCR derives from a man aged 40-49 years with glioma. The input for sequencing was PBMCs, taken from a glioma patient whose treatment included an IDH1 peptide vaccine. V is TRBV7-9 and J is TRBJ2-3, with 12 bases lining up with TRBD1. The CDR3 sequence is CASSLGGRDRGRADTQYF. The CDR3 DNA reads as TGTGCCAGCAGCTTAGGGGGGAGGGACAGGGGGCGGGCAGATACGCAGTATTTT.